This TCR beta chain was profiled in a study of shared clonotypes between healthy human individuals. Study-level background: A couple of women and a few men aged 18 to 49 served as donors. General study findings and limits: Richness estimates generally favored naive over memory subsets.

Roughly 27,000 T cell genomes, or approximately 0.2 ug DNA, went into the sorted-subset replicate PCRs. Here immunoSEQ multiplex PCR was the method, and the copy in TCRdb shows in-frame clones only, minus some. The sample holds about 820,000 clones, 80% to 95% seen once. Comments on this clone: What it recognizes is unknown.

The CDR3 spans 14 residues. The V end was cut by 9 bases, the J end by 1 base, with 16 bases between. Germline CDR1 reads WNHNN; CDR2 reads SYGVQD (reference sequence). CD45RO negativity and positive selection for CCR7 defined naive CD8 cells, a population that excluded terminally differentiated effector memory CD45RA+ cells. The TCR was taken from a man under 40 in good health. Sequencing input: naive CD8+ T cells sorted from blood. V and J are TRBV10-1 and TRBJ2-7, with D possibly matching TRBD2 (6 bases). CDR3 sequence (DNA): TGCGCCAGAGGTGGTAGCGGAGGGTCCTACGAGCAGTACTTC. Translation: CARGGSGGSYEQYF.